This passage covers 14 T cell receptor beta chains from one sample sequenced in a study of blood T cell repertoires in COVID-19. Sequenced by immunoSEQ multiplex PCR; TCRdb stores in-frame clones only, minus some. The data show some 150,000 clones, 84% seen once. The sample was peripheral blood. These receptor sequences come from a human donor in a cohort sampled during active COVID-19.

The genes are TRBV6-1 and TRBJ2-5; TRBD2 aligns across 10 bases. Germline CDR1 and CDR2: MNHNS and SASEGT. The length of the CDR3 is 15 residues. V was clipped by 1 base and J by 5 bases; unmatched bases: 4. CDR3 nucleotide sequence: TGTGCCAGCAGTGAAGTGAGCGGGAGGGGGGAGACCCAGTACTTC. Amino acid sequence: CASSEVSGRGETQYF.

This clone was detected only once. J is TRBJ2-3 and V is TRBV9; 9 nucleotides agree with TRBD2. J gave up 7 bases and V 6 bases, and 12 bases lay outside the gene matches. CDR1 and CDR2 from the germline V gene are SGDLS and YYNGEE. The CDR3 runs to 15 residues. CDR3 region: CASTPGTSGPYTQYF. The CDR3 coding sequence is TGTGCCAGCACCCCGGGAACTAGCGGGCCGTATACGCAGTATTTT.

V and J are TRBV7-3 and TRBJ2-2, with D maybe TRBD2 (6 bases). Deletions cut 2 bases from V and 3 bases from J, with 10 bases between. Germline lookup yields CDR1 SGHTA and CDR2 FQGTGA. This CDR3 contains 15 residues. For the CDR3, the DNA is TGTGCCAGCAGCTTAGCGGGACCCGACACCGGGGAGCTGTTTTTT. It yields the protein CASSLAGPDTGELFF. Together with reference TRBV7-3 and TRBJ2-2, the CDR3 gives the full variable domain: GAGVSQTPSNKVTEKGKYVELRCDPISGHTALYWYRQSLGQGPEFLIYFQGTGAADDSGLPNDRFFAVRPEGSVSTLKIQRTERGDSAVYLCASSLAGPDTGELFFGEGSRLTVL.

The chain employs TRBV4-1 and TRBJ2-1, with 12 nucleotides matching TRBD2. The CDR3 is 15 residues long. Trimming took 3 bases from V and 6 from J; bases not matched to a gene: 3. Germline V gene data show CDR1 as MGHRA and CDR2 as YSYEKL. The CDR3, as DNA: TGCGCCAGCAGCCAGTTGGGACTAGCGGGCAATGAGCAGTTCTTC. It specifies CASSQLGLAGNEQFF.

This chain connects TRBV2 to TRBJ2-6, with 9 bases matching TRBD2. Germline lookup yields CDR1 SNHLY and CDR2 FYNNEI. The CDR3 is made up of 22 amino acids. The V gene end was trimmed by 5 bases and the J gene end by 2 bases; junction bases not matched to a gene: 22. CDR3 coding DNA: TGTGCCAGCAGTACTTCAACCGGGACTAGCATCCTTTTTACTCCTGGGGCCAACGTCCTGACTTTC. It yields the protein CASSTSTGTSILFTPGANVLTF.

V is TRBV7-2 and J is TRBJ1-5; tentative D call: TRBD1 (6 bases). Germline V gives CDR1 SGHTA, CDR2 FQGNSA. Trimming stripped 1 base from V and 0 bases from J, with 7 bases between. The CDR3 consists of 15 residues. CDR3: CASSLVGGSNQPQHF. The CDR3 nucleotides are TGTGCCAGCAGCTTAGTAGGGGGTAGCAATCAGCCCCAGCATTTT.

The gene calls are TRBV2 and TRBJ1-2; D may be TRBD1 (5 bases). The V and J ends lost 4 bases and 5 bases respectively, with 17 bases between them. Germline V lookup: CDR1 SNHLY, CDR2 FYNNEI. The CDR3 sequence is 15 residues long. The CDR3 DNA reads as TGTGCCAGCAGTGTCGGGGGGTCATTAGGGTATGGCTACACCTTC. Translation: CASSVGGSLGYGYTF.

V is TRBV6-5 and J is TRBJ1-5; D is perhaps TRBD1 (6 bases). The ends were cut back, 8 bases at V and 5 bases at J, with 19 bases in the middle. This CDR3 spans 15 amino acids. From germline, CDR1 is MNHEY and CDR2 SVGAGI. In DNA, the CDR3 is TGTGCCAGCGGCCTGGGCCAGGGGATCCATCAGCCCCAGCATTTT. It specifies CASGLGQGIHQPQHF.

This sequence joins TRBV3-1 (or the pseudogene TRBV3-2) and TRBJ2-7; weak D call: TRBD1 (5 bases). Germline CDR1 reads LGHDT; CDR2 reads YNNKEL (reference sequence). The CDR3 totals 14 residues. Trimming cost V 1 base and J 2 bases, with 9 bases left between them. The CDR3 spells CASSQGTFTYEQYF. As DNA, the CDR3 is TGTGCCAGCAGCCAAGGGACATTTACCTACGAGCAGTACTTC.

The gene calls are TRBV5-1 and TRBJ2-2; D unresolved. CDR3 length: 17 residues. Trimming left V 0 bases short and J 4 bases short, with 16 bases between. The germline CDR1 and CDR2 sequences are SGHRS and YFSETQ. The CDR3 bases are TGCGCCAGCAGCTTGGATCCTACCATTTTGAGCACCGGGGAGCTGTTTTTT. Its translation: CASSLDPTILSTGELFF.

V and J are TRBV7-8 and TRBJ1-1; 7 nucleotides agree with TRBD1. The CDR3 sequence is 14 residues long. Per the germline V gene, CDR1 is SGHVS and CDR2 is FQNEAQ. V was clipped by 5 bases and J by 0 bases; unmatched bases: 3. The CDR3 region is CASSLTGVNTEAFF. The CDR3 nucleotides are TGTGCCAGCAGCCTAACAGGGGTGAACACTGAAGCTTTCTTT.

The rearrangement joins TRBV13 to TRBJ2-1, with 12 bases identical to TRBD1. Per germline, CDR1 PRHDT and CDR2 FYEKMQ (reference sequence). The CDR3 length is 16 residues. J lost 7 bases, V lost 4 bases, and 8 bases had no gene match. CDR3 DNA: TGTGCCAGCAGCTCCCCCGGGACAGGGGGCCGGAATGAGCAGTTCTTC. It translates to CASSSPGTGGRNEQFF.

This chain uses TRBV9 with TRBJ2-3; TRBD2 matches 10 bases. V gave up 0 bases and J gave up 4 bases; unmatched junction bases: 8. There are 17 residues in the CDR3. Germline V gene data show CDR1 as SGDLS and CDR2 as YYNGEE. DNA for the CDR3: TGTGCCAGCAGCGTAGCTACGGAGCGGGGGGGCGCAGATACGCAGTATTTT. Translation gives CASSVATERGGADTQYF.

The chain's CDR3 is CASSQVRGTDSYEQYV. In nucleotides, the CDR3 is TGCGCCAGCAGCCAAGTGAGAGGGACAGACTCCTACGAGCAGTACGTC. This sequence joins TRBV4-1 and TRBJ2-7; TRBD1 aligns across 7 bases. Germline V gene lookup returns CDR1 MGHRA and CDR2 YSYEKL. This CDR3 is 16 amino acids long. V lost 1 base, J lost 0 bases, and 6 bases stayed unmatched.